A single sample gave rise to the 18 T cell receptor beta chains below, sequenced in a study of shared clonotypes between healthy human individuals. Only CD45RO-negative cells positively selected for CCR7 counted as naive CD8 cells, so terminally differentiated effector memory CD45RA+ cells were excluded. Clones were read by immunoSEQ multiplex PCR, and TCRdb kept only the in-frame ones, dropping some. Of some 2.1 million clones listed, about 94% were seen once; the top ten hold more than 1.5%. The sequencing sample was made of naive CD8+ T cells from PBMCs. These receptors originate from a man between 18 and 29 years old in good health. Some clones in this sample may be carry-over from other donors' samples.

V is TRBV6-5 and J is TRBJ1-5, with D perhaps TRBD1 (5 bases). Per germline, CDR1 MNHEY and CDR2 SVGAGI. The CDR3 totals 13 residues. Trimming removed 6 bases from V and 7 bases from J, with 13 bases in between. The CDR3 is CASRGGWDQPQHF. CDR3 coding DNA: TGTGCCAGCAGGGGAGGGTGGGACCAGCCCCAGCATTTT.

The CDR3 bases are TGTGCCAGCAGCCAGGGGGGGGAGCAGCCCCAGCATTTT. It encodes CASSQGGEQPQHF. The chain is built from TRBV21-1 and TRBJ1-5. TRBV21-1 is reported as a pseudogene. The CDR3 runs 13 residues.

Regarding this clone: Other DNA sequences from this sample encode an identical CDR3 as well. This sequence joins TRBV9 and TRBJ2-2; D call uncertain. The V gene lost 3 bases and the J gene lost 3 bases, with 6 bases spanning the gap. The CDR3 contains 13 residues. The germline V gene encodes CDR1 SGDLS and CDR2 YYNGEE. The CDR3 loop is CASSDRYTGELFF. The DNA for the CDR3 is TGTGCCAGCAGCGACAGATACACCGGGGAGCTGTTTTTT.

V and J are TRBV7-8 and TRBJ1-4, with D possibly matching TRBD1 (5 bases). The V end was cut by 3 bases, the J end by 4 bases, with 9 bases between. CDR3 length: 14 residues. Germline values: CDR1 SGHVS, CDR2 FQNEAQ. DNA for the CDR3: TGTGCCAGCAGCTTGGGGACGTTTAATGAAAAACTGTTTTTT. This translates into CASSLGTFNEKLFF.

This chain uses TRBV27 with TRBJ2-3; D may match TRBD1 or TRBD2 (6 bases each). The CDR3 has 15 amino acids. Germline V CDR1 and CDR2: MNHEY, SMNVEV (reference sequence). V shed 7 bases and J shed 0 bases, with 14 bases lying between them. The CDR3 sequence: CASKWGARSTDTQYF. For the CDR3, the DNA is TGTGCCAGCAAATGGGGGGCGCGTAGCACAGATACGCAGTATTTT.

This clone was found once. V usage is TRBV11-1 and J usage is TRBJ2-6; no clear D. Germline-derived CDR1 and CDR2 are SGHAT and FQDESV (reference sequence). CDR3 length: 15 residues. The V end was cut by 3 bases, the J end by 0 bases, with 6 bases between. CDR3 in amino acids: CASSFRPSGANVLTF. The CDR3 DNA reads TGTGCCAGCAGCTTTCGTCCCTCTGGGGCCAACGTCCTGACTTTC. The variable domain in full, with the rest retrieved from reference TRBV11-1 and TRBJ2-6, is EAEVAQSPRYKITEKSQAVAFWCDPISGHATLYWYRQILGQGPELLVQFQDESVVDDSQLPKDRFSAERLKGVDSTLKIQPAELGDSAMYLCASSFRPSGANVLTFGAGSRLTVL.

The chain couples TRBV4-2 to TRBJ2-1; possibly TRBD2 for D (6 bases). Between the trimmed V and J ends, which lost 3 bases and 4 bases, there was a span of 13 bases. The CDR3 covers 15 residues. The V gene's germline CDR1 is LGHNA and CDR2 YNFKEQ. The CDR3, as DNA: TGTGCCAGCAGCCACTCGGGGACTTCGTACAATGAGCAGTTCTTC. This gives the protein CASSHSGTSYNEQFF.

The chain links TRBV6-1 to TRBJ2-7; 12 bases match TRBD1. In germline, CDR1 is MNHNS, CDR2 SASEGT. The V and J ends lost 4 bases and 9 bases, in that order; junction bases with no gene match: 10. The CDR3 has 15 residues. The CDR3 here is CASSGGTGGRIGQYF. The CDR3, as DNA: TGTGCCAGCAGTGGTGGGACAGGGGGCAGAATTGGGCAGTACTTC.

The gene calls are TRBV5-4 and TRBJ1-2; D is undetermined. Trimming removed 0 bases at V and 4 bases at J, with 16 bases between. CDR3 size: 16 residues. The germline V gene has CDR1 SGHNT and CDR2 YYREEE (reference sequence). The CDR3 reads CASSLVFLTSSYGYTF. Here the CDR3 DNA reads TGTGCCAGCAGCTTGGTATTTTTAACCAGCTCCTATGGCTACACCTTC.

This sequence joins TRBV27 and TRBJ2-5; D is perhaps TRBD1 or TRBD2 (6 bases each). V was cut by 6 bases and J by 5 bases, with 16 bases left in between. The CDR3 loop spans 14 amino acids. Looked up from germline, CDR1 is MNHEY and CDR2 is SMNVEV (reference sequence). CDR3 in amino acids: CASRVGGNGETQYF. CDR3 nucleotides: TGTGCCAGCAGGGTGGGGGGCAATGGGGAGACCCAGTACTTC.

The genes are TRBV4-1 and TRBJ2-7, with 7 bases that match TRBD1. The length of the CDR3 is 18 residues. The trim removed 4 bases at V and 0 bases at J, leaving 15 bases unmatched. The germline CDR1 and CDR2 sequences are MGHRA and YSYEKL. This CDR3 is CASSPRRPGTVSSYEQYF. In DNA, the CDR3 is TGCGCCAGCAGCCCCCGTCGACCGGGGACAGTCAGCTCCTACGAGCAGTACTTC.

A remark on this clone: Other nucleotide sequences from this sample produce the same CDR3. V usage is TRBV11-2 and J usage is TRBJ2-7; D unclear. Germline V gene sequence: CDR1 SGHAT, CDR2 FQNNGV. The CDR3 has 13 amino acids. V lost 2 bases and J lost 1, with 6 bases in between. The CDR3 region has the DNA TGTGCCAGCAGCTTACTAGAATCCTACGAGCAGTACTTC. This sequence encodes CASSLLESYEQYF.

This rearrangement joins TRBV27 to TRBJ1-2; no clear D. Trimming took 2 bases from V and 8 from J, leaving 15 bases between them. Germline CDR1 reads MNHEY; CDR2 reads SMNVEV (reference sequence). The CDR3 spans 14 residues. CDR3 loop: CASSLLRSAGGYTF. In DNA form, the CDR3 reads TGTGCCAGCAGTTTACTCAGATCCGCTGGGGGCTACACCTTC.

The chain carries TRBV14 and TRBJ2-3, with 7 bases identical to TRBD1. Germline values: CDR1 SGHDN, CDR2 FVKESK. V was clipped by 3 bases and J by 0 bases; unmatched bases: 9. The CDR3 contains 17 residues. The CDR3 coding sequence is TGTGCCAGCAGCCAGGGAATGGGACAGCTTAGCACAGATACGCAGTATTTT. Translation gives CASSQGMGQLSTDTQYF.

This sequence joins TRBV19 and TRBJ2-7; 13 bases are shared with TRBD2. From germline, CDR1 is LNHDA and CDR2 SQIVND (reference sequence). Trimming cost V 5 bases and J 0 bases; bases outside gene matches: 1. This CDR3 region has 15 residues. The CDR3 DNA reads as TGTGCCAGTAGTCGGACTAGCGGGAGCTCCTACGAGCAGTACTTC. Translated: CASSRTSGSSYEQYF.

CDR3 DNA: TGTGCCAGCAGCTCTCGGGACAGCTTTAATGAAAAACTGTTTTTT. This encodes CASSSRDSFNEKLFF. This chain connects TRBV11-1 to TRBJ1-4, with 7 positions matching TRBD1. Germline loops: CDR1 SGHAT, CDR2 FQDESV (reference sequence). V was pared by 4 bases and J by 4 bases, with 6 bases of the junction left unmatched. The CDR3 sequence is 15 residues long.

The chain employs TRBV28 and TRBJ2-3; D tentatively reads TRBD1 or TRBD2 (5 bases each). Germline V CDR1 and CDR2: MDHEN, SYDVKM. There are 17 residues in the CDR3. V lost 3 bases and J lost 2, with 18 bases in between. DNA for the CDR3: TGTGCCAGCAGTTTCCCCGTGAGAGGGGACCCCACAGATACGCAGTATTTT. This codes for CASSFPVRGDPTDTQYF.

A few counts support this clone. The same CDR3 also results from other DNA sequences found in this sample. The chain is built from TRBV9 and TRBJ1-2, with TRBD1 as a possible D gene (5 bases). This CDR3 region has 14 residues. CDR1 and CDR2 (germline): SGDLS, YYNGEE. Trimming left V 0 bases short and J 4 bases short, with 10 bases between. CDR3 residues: CASSVGDSLYGYTF. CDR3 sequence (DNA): TGTGCCAGCAGCGTAGGAGACAGTCTCTATGGCTACACCTTC.